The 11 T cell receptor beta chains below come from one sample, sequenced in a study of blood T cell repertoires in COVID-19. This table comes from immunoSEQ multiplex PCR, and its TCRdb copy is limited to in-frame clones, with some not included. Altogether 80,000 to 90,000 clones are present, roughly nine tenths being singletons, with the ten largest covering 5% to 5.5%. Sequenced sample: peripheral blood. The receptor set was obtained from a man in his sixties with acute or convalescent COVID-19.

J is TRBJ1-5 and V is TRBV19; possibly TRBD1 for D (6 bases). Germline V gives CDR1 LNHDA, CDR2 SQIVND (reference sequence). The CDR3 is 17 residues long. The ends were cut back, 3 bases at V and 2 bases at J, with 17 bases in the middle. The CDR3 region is CASSIPWTEMGNQPQHF. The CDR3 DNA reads TGTGCCAGTAGTATCCCTTGGACAGAGATGGGCAATCAGCCCCAGCATTTT. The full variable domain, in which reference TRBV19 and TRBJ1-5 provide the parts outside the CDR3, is DGGITQSPKYLFRKEGQNVTLSCEQNLNHDAMYWYRQDPGQGLRLIYYSQIVNDFQKGDIAEGYSVSREKKESFPLTVTSAQKNPTAFYLCASSIPWTEMGNQPQHFGDGTRLSIL.

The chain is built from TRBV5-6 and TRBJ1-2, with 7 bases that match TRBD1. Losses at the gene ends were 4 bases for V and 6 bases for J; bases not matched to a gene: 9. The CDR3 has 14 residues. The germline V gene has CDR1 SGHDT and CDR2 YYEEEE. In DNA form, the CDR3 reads TGTGCCAGCAGCAGTGTGGGTCAGGGGGATGGCTACACCTTC. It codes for CASSSVGQGDGYTF.

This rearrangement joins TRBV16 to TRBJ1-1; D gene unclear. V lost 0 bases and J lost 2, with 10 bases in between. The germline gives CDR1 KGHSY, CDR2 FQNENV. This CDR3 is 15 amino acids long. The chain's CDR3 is CASSQSTVPNTEAFF. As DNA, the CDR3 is TGTGCCAGCAGCCAATCCACAGTCCCTAACACTGAAGCTTTCTTT. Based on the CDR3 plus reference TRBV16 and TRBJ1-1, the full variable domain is GEEVAQTPKHLVRGEGQKAKLYCAPIKGHSYVFWYQQVLKNEFKFLISFQNENVFDETGMPKERFSAKCLPNSPCSLEIQATKLEDSAVYFCASSQSTVPNTEAFFGQGTRLTVV.

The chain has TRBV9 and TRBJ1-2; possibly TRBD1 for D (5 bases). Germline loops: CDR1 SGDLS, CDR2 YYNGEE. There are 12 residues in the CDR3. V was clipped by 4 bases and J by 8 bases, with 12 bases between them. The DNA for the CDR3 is TGTGCCAGCAGCCCCGTGAAGGGGGGCTACACCTTC. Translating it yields CASSPVKGGYTF.

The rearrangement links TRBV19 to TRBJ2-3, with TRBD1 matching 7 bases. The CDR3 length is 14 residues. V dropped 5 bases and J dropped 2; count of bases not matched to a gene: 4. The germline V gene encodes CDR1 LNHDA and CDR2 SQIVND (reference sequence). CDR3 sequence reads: CASSVTGYTDTQYF. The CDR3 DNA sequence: TGTGCCAGTAGTGTGACAGGGTACACAGATACGCAGTATTTT.

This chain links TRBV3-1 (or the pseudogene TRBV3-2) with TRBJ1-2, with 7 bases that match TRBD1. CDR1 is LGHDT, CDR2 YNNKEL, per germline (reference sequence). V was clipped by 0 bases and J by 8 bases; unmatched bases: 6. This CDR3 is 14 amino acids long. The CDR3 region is CASSQDWTGLGYTF. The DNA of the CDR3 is TGTGCCAGCAGCCAAGACTGGACAGGCCTGGGCTACACCTTC.

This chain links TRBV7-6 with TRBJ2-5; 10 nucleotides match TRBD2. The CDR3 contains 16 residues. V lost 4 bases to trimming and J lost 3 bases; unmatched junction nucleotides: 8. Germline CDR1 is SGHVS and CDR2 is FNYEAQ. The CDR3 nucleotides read TGTGCCAGCAGCTCCTCTCAGCGGGGGGGCAAAGAGACCCAGTACTTC. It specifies CASSSSQRGGKETQYF.

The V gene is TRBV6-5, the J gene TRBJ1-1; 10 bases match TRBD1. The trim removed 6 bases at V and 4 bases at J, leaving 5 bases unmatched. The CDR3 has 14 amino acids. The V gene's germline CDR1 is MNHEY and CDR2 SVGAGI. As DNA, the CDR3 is TGTGCCAGCAGGAGGGACAGGGGATCCACTGAAGCTTTCTTT. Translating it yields CASRRDRGSTEAFF.

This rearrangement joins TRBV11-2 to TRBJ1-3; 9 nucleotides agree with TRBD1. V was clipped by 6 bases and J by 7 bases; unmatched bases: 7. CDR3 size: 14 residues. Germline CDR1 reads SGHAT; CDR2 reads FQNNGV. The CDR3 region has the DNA TGTGCCAGCAGGTCAGGGACAGGGTACAACACCATATATTTT. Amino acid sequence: CASRSGTGYNTIYF.

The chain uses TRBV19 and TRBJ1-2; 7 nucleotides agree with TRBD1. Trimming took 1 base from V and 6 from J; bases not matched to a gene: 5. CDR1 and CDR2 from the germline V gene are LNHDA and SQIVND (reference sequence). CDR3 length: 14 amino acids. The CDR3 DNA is TGTGCCAGTAGTATAGGCGGCAGGGGGGATGGCTACACCTTC. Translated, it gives CASSIGGRGDGYTF.

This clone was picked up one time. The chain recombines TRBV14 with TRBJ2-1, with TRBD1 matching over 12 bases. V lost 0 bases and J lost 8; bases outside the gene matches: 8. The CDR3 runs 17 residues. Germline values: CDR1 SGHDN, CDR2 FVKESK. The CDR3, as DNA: TGTGCCAGCAGCCAAGAAAGGGGACAGGGGGCAAAGGATGAGCAGTTCTTC. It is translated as CASSQERGQGAKDEQFF.